This TCR beta chain was retrieved from a study of control samples from healthy donors and cancer patients. Data came from immunoSEQ multiplex PCR; TCRdb stores just in-frame clones and leaves some out. The sample includes approximately 51,000 clones, 80% of them seen just once. This clone qualifies as medium-sized. The CDR3 length is 12 residues. The sequence derives from a man in his sixties or seventies in good health. The chain is built from TRBV21-1 and TRBJ1-1. TRBV21-1 counts as a pseudogene. Material: blood. The CDR3 region has the DNA TGTGCCAGCAGGTGGAGTGGAGGGTTGGCTTTCTTT. It yields the protein CASRWSGGLAFF.